This T cell receptor beta chain appears in the sequencing data of a study of cytomegalovirus exposure and HLA in healthy donors. Findings of the study overall: While the bulk of TCR sequences proved rare, some public TCRs turned up in many donors.

On this clone: What it binds is unknown.

Donors came from a validation cohort of over a hundred subjects, distinct from the first 666-subject cohort. Using immunoSEQ multiplex PCR, the repertoire was profiled, and TCRdb retains in-frame clones only, with some absent. This table has about 120,000 clones, roughly 90% appearing once. Input material: PBMCs. The sequence derives from a young woman in good health and CMV-seronegative.

The CDR3 sequence: CAISEGQGYGYTF. CDR3 DNA sequence: TGTGCCATCAGTGAGGGGCAGGGCTATGGCTACACCTTC. The genes are TRBV10-3 and TRBJ1-2; maybe TRBD1 (5 bases). Germline V gene data show CDR1 as ENHRY and CDR2 as SYGVKD. The CDR3 runs 13 residues. Trimming took off 2 bases at V and 4 bases at J, with 8 bases between the two ends.